This TCR beta chain emerged from a study of blood T cell repertoires in COVID-19. Study as a whole: Acute and convalescent COVID-19 samples came from the United States, Italy and Spain. PBMCs, B-cell-depleted T cells, or T cells provided the cDNA or gDNA that made up the material.

The V segment lost 8 bases and the J segment 10 bases; nucleotides outside the gene matches: 4. CDR3 length: 12 amino acids. The germline CDR1 and CDR2 sequences are MNHEY and SVGAGI. Authors' methods: Reference gene primer amplification gave nucleated cell count estimates. Repertoires were generated with immunoSEQ multiplex PCR, while TCRdb's copy carries only in-frame clones and drops some. V, J and clone size are taken as reported in that table, and D and trimming were inferred from the DNA itself. In the table there are approximately 200,000 clones, less than 90% of which are singletons. The V and J genes are TRBV6-5 and TRBJ1-6; 8 bases fit TRBD1. Sample: peripheral blood. This receptor was taken from a man in his thirties or forties with acute or convalescent COVID-19. The CDR3 here is CASRQGRSPLHF. The CDR3 nucleotides are TGTGCCAGCCGACAGGGGAGGTCACCCCTCCACTTT.